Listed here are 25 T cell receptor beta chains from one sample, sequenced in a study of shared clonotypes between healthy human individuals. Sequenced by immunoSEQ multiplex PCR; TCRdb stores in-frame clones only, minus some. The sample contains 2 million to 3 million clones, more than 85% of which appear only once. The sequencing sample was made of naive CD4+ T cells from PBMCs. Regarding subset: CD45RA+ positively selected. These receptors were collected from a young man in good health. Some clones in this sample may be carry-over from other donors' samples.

The CDR3 DNA sequence: TGCGCCAGCAGCCCTACTAGCGGATCCTACGAGCAGTACTTC. Its translation is CASSPTSGSYEQYF. V is TRBV5-1 and J is TRBJ2-5; 8 bases fit TRBD2. TRBJ2-7 matches the DNA end more closely, so the J call is doubtful. This CDR3 region has 14 residues. CDR1 and CDR2 from the germline V gene are SGHRS and YFSETQ.

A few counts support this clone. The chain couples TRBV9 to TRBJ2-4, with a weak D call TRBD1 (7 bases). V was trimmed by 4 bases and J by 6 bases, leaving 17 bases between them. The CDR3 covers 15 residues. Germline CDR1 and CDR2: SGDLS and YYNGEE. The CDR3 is CASSRGTVTPNIQYF. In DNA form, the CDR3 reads TGTGCCAGCAGCCGGGGGACAGTCACCCCAAACATTCAGTACTTC.

The DNA for the CDR3 is TGTGCCAGCAGTCGGACAGGGAGGTCAAACATTCAGTACTTC. It specifies CASSRTGRSNIQYF. J is TRBJ2-4 and V is TRBV27, with 8 bases matching TRBD1. Germline V CDR1 and CDR2: MNHEY, SMNVEV (reference sequence). The CDR3 sequence is 14 residues long. J gave up 6 bases and V 5 bases, and 6 bases lay outside the gene matches.

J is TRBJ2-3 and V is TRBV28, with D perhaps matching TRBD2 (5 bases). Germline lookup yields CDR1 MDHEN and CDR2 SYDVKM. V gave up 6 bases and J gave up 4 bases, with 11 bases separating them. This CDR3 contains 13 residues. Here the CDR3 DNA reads TGTGCCAGCAGGGGGAGTAGCCCAGATACGCAGTATTTT. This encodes CASRGSSPDTQYF.

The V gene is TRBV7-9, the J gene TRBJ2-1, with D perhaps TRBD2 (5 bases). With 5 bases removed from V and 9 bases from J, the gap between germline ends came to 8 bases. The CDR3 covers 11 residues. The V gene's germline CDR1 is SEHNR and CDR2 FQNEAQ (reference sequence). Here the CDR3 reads CASSGGGEQFF. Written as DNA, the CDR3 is TGTGCCAGCAGCGGCGGAGGTGAGCAGTTCTTC.

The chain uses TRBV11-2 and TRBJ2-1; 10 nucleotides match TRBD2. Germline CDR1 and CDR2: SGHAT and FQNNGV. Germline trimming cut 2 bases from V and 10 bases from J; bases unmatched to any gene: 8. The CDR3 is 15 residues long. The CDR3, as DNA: TGTGCCAGCAGCTTAAGTCAGCGGGAGGGAGGGGAGCAGTTCTTC. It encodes CASSLSQREGGEQFF.

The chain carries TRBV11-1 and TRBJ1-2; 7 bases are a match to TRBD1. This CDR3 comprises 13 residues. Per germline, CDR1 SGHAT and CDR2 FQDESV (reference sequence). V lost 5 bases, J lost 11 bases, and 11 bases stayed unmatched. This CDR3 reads CASSPRSGTEYTF. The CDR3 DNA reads TGTGCCAGCAGCCCAAGGTCGGGGACAGAGTACACCTTC.

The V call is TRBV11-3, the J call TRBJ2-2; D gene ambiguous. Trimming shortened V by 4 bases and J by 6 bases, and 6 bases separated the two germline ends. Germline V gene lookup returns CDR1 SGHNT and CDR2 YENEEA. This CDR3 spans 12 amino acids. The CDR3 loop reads CASSSLSGELFF. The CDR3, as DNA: TGTGCCAGCAGCTCACTTTCCGGGGAGCTGTTTTTT. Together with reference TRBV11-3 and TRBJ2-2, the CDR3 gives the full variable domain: EAGVVQSPRYKIIEKKQPVAFWCNPISGHNTLYWYLQNLGQGPELLIRYENEEAVDDSQLPKDRFSAERLKGVDSTLKIQPAELGDSAVYLCASSSLSGELFFGEGSRLTVL.

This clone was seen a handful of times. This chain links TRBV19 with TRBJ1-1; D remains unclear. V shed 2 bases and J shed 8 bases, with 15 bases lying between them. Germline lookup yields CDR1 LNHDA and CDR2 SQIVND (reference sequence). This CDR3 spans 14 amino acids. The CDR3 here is CASSINWSGREAFF. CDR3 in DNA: TGTGCCAGTAGTATAAATTGGTCTGGCAGAGAAGCTTTCTTT.

The CDR3 DNA is TGTGCCAGCAGCTATTCCGGGACAAGCTCCTACAATGAGCAGTTCTTC. Its protein product is CASSYSGTSSYNEQFF. The rearrangement links TRBV7-2 to TRBJ2-1; TRBD1 might be the D (6 bases). V dropped 4 bases and J dropped 0 bases, with 13 bases sitting between them. The CDR3 is made up of 16 amino acids. Germline assignment: CDR1 SGHTA and CDR2 FQGNSA. The full variable domain, completed using reference TRBV7-2 and TRBJ2-1, is GAGVSQSPSNKVTEKGKDVELRCDPISGHTALYWYRQSLGQGLEFLIYFQGNSAPDKSGLPSDRFSAERTGGSVSTLTIQRTQQEDSAVYLCASSYSGTSSYNEQFFGPGTRLTVL.

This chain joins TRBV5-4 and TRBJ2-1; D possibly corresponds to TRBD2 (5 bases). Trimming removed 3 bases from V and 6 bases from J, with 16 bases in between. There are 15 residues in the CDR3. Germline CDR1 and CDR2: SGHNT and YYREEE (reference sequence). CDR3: CASSSTGAAINEQFF. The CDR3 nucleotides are TGTGCCAGCAGCTCTACCGGAGCGGCGATCAATGAGCAGTTCTTC. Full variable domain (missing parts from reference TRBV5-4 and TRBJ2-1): ETGVTQSPTHLIKTRGQQVTLRCSSQSGHNTVSWYQQALGQGPQFIFQYYREEENGRGNFPPRFSGLQFPNYSSELNVNALELDDSALYLCASSSTGAAINEQFFGPGTRLTVL.

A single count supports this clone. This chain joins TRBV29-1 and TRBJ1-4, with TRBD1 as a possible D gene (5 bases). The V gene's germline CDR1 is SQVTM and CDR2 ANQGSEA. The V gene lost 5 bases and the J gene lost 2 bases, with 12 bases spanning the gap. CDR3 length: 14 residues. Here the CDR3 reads CSVFRVGTNEKLFF. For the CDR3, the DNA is TGCAGCGTTTTCAGGGTCGGTACTAATGAAAAACTGTTTTTT.

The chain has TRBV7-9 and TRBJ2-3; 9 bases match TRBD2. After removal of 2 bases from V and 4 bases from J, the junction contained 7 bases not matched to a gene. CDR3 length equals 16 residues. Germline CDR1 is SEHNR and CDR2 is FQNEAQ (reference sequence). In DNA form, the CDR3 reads TGTGCCAGCAGCTTAATAGCGGGAGTCTTGGCAGATACGCAGTATTTT. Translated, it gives CASSLIAGVLADTQYF. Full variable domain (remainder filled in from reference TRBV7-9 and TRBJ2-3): DTGVSQNPRHKITKRGQNVTFRCDPISEHNRLYWYRQTLGQGPEFLTYFQNEAQLEKSRLLSDRFSAERPKGSFSTLEIQRTEQGDSAMYLCASSLIAGVLADTQYFGPGTRLTVL.

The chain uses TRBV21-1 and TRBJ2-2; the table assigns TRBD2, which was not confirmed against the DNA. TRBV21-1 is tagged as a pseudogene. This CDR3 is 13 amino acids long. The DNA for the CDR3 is TGTGCCAGCAGCCGAGTCGGCACCGGGGAGCTGTTTTTT. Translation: CASSRVGTGELFF.

CDR3 sequence (DNA): TGCAGCGCCACCGGGACACACTATGGCTACACCTTC. This translates into CSATGTHYGYTF. The chain has TRBV29-1 and TRBJ1-2, with a tentative D call TRBD1 (6 bases). The V end was cut by 7 bases, the J end by 3 bases, with 12 bases between. The CDR3 consists of 12 residues. CDR1 and CDR2 from the germline V gene are SQVTM and ANQGSEA.

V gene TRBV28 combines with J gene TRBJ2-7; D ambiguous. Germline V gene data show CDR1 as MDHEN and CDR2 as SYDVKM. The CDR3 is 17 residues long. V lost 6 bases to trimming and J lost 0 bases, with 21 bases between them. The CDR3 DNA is TGTGCCAGCAGCGCCTTGGGGTCTCCGGACGGCTCCTACGAGCAGTACTTC. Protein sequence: CASSALGSPDGSYEQYF.

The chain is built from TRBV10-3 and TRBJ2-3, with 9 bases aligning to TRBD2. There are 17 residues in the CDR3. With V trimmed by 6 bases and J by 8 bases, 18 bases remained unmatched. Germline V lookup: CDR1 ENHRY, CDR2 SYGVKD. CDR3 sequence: CAIRAPEGVAGDVTQYF. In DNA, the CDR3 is TGTGCCATCAGGGCTCCCGAGGGGGTAGCGGGAGATGTTACGCAGTATTTT.

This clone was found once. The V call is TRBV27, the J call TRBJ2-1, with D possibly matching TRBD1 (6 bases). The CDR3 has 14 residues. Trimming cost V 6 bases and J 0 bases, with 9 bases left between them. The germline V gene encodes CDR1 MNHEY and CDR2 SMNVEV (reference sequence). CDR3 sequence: CASRQGRSYNEQFF. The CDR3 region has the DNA TGTGCCAGCAGGCAGGGGCGCTCCTACAATGAGCAGTTCTTC.

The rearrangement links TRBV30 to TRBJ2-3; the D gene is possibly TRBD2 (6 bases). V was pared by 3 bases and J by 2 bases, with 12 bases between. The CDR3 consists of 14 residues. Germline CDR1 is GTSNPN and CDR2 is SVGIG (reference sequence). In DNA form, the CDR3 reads TGTGCCTGGAGCGTTAGGACTATCACAGATACGCAGTATTTT. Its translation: CAWSVRTITDTQYF. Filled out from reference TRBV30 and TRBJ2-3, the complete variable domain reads SQTIHQWPATLVQPVGSPLSLECTVEGTSNPNLYWYRQAAGRGLQLLFYSVGIGQISSEVPQNLSASRPQDRQFILSSKKLLLSDSGFYLCAWSVRTITDTQYFGPGTRLTVL.

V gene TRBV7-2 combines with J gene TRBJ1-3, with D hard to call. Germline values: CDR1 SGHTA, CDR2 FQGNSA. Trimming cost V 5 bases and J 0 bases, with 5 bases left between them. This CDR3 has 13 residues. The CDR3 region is CASSVFSGNTIYF. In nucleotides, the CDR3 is TGTGCCAGCAGCGTTTTCTCTGGAAACACCATATATTTT. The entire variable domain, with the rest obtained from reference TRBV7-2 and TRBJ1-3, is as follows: GAGVSQSPSNKVTEKGKDVELRCDPISGHTALYWYRQSLGQGLEFLIYFQGNSAPDKSGLPSDRFSAERTGGSVSTLTIQRTQQEDSAVYLCASSVFSGNTIYFGEGSWLTVV.

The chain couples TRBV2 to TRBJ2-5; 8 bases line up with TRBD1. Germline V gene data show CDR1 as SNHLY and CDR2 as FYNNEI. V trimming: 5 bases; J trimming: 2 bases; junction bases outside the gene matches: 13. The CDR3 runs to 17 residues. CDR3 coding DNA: TGTGCCAGCAGTTTCGGACAGGGAAAACCTGGGCAAGAGACCCAGTACTTC. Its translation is CASSFGQGKPGQETQYF.

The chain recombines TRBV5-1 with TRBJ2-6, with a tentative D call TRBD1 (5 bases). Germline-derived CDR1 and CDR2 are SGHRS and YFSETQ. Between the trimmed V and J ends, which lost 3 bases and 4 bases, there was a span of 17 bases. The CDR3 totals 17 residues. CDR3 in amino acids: CASSSARQSPGANVLTF. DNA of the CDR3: TGCGCCAGCAGCTCGGCACGACAGAGCCCGGGGGCCAACGTCCTGACTTTC.

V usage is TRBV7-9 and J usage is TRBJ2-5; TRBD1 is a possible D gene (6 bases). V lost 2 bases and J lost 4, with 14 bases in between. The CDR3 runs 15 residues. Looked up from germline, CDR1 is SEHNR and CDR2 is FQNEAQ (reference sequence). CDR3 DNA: TGTGCCAGCAGCTTATTGTTTAGCAGGGGAGAGACCCAGTACTTC. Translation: CASSLLFSRGETQYF.

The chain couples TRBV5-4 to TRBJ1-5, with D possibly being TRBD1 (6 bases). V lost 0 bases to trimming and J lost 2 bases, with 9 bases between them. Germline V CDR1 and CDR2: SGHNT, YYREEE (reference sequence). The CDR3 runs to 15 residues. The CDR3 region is CASSLGGAGNQPQHF. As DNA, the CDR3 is TGTGCCAGCAGCTTGGGGGGGGCCGGCAATCAGCCCCAGCATTTT.

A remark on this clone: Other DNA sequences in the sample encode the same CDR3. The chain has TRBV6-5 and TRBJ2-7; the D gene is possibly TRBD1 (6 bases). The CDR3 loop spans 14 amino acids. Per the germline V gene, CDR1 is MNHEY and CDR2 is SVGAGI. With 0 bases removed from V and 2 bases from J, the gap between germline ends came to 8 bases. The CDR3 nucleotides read TGTGCCAGCAGTTACTCTGAGGGGGCCTACGAGCAGTACTTC. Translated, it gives CASSYSEGAYEQYF.